This T cell receptor beta chain is drawn from a study of T-cell reconstitution after alpha-beta-depleted transplantation in children. Broader study findings: T-cell counts and diversity at one year post-transplant came mainly from newly produced T cells. Reports say that about two months after transplant, the alpha-beta T cells came out of several hundred graft clones that had expanded. Surviving recipient T cells and intrathymic progenitors accounted for some patients' high TCRbeta diversity at day 60.

A library of TCRbeta sequences, prepared with unique molecular identifiers, was generated. TCRdb reprocessed the PCR reads with MiXCR, giving one entry per CDR3 protein. The sample lists 450,000 to 700,000 distinct CDR3 sequences; 25% to 30% were seen once. On this clonotype: Its antigen is undetermined.

The source of this sequence is a boy younger than two with Wiskott-Aldrich syndrome, due to receive a stem cell transplant. The sequenced sample was PBMCs, obtained before TCRalphabeta/CD19-depleted stem cell transplant.

The CDR3 loop reads CASSLDPAGEQFF. CDR3 in DNA: TGCGCCAGCAGCTTGGATCCGGCCGGTGAGCAGTTCTTC. The rearrangement joins TRBV5-1 to TRBJ2-1; D remains unclear. There are 13 residues in the CDR3. The germline gives CDR1 SGHRS, CDR2 YFSETQ. The ends were cut back, 0 bases at V and 9 bases at J, with 10 bases in the middle.